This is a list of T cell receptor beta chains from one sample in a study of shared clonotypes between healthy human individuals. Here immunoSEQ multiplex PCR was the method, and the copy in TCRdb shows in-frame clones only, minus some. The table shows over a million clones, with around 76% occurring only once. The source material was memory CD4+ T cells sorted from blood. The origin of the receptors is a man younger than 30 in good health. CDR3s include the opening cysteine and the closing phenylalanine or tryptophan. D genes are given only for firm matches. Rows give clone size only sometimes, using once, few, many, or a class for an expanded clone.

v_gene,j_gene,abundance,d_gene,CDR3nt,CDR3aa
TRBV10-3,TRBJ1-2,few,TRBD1,TGTGCCACCAGGACAGGCCCCGGGAACTATGGCTACACCTTC,CATRTGPGNYGYTF
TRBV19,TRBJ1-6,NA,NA,TGTGCCAGTAGCCTCCGTACGAATAATTCACCCCTCCACTTT,CASSLRTNNSPLHF
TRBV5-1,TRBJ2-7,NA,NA,TGCGCCAGCAGCTTGGGAACAGGTACCCTCGAAGAGCAGTACTTC,CASSLGTGTLEEQYF
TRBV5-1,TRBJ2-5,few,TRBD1,TGCGCCAGCTCGGGGACAGGGGGTACTCAAGAGACCCAGTACTTC,CASSGTGGTQETQYF
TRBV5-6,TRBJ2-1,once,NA,TGTGCCAGCAGCCCCAGTCTAGTTTCGAAAAATGAGCAGTTCTTC,CASSPSLVSKNEQFF
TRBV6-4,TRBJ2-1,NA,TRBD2,TGTGCCAGCAGTGAAAAGAGCGGGGGGTCCTACAATGAGCAGTTCTTC,CASSEKSGGSYNEQFF
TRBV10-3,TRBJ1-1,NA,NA,TGTGCCATCAGTGCAGGGTTGTCCTTGAACACTGAAGCTTTCTTT,CAISAGLSLNTEAFF
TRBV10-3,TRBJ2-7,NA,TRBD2,TGTGCCATCAGCCCGGGACTAGGAGGCGAGCAGTACTTC,CAISPGLGGEQYF
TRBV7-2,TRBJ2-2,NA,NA,TGTGCCAGCAGCTTAGGGGCGGTTGGCGGGGAGCTGTTTTTT,CASSLGAVGGELFF
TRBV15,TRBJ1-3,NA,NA,TGTGCCACCAGCAGAGATCAAGGGACTGGAAACACCATATATTTT,CATSRDQGTGNTIYF
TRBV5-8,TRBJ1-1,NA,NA,TGTGCCAGCAGCCCCCGGCTCCTGAAAGCTTTCTTT,CASSPRLLKAFF
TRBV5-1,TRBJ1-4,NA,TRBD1,TGCGCCAGCAGCCCGACAGGGGGTGCTAATGAAAAACTGTTTTTT,CASSPTGGANEKLFF
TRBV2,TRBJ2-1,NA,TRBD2,TGTGCCAGCAGTGCGCGGCTAGCGGGGGGGAACAATGAGCAGTTCTTC,CASSARLAGGNNEQFF
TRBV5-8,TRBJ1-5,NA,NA,TGTGCCAGCCAACGGGGAAGGGGCAATCAGCCCCAGCATTTT,CASQRGRGNQPQHF
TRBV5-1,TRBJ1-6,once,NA,TGCGCCAGCAGCCAAATGACCGATTCACCCCTCCACTTT,CASSQMTDSPLHF
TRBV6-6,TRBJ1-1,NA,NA,TGTGCCAGCAGCCCCGGGAGGACTGAAGCTTTCTTT,CASSPGRTEAFF
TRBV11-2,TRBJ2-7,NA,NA,TGTGCCAGCAGCCCCAGGCAGGGTTCGTACGAGCAGTACTTC,CASSPRQGSYEQYF
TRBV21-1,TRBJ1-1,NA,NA,TGTGCCAGCAGGAGGCACATAGCTACAATTCGCACTGAAGCTTTCTTT,CASRRHIATIRTEAFF
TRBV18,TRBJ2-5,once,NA,TGTGCCAGCTCACCCGCAGGGGCCCAGTACTTC,CASSPAGAQYF
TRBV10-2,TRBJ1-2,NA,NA,TGCGCCAGCAGGGAGGGGTTTATTTCCTATGGCTACACCTTC,CASREGFISYGYTF
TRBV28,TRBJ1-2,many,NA,TGTGCCAGCAGTTTAAGGGGGGCCCGGGGCTACACCTTC,CASSLRGARGYTF
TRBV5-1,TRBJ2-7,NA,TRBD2,TGCGCCAGCAGCTTAGGGACTAGCTCCTACGAGCAGTACTTC,CASSLGTSSYEQYF
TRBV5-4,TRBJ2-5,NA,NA,TGTGCCAGCAGCCCCTTCGGGGCGGAGACCCAGTACTTC,CASSPFGAETQYF
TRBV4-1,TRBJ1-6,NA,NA,TGCGCCAGCAGCCAAGATCGAGGATCACTTAATTCACCCCTCCACTTT,CASSQDRGSLNSPLHF
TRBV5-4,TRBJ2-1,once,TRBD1,TGTGCCAGCAGCTTTGCAGGGGGCAATGAGCAGTTCTTC,CASSFAGGNEQFF
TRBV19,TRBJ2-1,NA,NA,TGTGCCAGTAAAGTCAGTCGGGAGCTAGGCAAGGATGAGCAGTTCTTC,CASKVSRELGKDEQFF
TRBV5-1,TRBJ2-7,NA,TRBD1,TGCGCCAGCAGCTCGGGACCAGGGGGTTCGGGTCTGTTCGAGCAGTACTTC,CASSSGPGGSGLFEQYF
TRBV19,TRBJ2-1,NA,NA,TGTGCCAGCAGACAGTGGAGCTCCTACAATGAGCAGTTCTTC,CASRQWSSYNEQFF
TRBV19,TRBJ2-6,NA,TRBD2,TGTGCCAGTAGTACCGCCGGGACTAGCTCTGGGGCCAACGTCCTGACTTTC,CASSTAGTSSGANVLTF
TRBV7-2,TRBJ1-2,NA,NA,TGTGCCAGCAGCCCACTGACAGCTTATGGCTACACCTTC,CASSPLTAYGYTF
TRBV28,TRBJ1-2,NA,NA,TGTGCCAGCAGTTACGATGGCTACACCTTC,CASSYDGYTF
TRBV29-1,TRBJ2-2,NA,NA,TGCAGCGTTGTCAGGACCGGGGAGCTGTTTTTT,CSVVRTGELFF
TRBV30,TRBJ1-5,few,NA,TGTGCCTGGAGTGCGACAGCTGTCAATCAGCCCCAGCATTTT,CAWSATAVNQPQHF
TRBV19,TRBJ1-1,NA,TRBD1,TGTGCCAGTGAACCGGGACAGGGGTTCACTGAAGCTTTCTTT,CASEPGQGFTEAFF
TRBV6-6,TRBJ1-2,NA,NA,TGTGCCAGCAGGCAAACATTGCTCTATGGCTACACCTTC,CASRQTLLYGYTF
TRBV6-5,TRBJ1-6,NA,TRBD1,TGTGCCAGCACCCTAATGGGGACAGGGCCATCACCCCTCCACTTT,CASTLMGTGPSPLHF
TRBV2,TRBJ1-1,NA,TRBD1,TGTGCCAGCAGTGAACAGGGGGTCACTGAAGCTTTCTTT,CASSEQGVTEAFF
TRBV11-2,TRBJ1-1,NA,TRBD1,TGTGCCAGCAGCTTAAGGGGGCAGGGGAACACTGAAGCTTTCTTT,CASSLRGQGNTEAFF
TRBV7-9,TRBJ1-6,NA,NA,TGTGCCAGCAGCTTAACAGGGCGAGATTCACCCCTCCACTTT,CASSLTGRDSPLHF
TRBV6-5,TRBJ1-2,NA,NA,TGTGCCAGCAGTGAAGTTCAGGGCTACACCTTC,CASSEVQGYTF
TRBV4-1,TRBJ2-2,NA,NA,TGCGCCAGCAGCCAAGAAGGGGGGCCGGGCACCGGGGAGCTGTTTTTT,CASSQEGGPGTGELFF
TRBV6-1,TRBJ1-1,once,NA,TGTGCCAGCACTTGGTCGGGCACTGAAGCTTTCTTT,CASTWSGTEAFF
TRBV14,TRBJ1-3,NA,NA,TGTGCCAGCAGCCAAGGAAGTTGGGGGGCGCGGAACACCATATATTTT,CASSQGSWGARNTIYF
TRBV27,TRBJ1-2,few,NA,TGTGCCAGCAGACTCGACAGGAACTATGGCTACACCTTC,CASRLDRNYGYTF
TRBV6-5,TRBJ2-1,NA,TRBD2,TGTGCCAGCAGAACGGGACTAGCGGGAGCAGGTGAGCAGTTCTTC,CASRTGLAGAGEQFF
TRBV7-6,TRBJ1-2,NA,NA,TGTGCCAGCAGCTTAAACCAGGGGAACTATGGCTACACCTTC,CASSLNQGNYGYTF